This is a list of T cell receptor beta chains from one sample in a study of beta chain features in type 1 diabetes. Some clones are missing from TCRdb's copy, which holds only in-frame ones; the method was immunoSEQ multiplex PCR. The table shows about 620,000 clones, with 15% to 17% occurring only once. Sequencing was done on a sample of naive CD4+ T cells from blood. Receptors originate from a man aged 18 to 30 in good health. Both conserved end residues are part of each CDR3. A D gene is named only where the DNA matches it firmly. Clone size is not always given. Where it is, it says once, few, many or a class for expanded clones.

v_call: TRBV27
clone_size: .
j_call: TRBJ1-1
d_call: TRBD1
cdr3_nt: TGTGCCAGCAGTTGGACAGGGCTCAACCGTCGGGAAGCTTTCTTT
cdr3_aa: CASSWTGLNRREAFF

v_call: TRBV4-1
clone_size: .
j_call: TRBJ2-1
d_call: TRBD2
cdr3_nt: TGCGCCAGCAGCCAAGTTGGAGCGGGGGGGTCCTACAATGAGCAGTTCTTC
cdr3_aa: CASSQVGAGGSYNEQFF

v_call: TRBV19
clone_size: few
j_call: TRBJ1-5
d_call: .
cdr3_nt: TGTGCCAGTAGTCCCCAGGGTAATAGCAATCAGCCCCAGCATTTT
cdr3_aa: CASSPQGNSNQPQHF

v_call: TRBV7-2
clone_size: few
j_call: TRBJ1-1
d_call: .
cdr3_nt: TGTGCCAGCAGCTCGACAGTTCTATTCGGGAACACTGAAGCTTTCTTT
cdr3_aa: CASSSTVLFGNTEAFF

v_call: TRBV7-2
clone_size: few
j_call: TRBJ2-3
d_call: TRBD2
cdr3_nt: TGTGCCAGCAGCTCTAAGCGGGGGGCGGTGACAGATACGCAGTATTTT
cdr3_aa: CASSSKRGAVTDTQYF

v_call: TRBV15
clone_size: .
j_call: TRBJ1-6
d_call: TRBD1
cdr3_nt: TGTGCCACCAGCAGAGGGGCCGGGACAGGGTATTATAATTCACCCCTCCACTTT
cdr3_aa: CATSRGAGTGYYNSPLHF

v_call: TRBV5-1
clone_size: .
j_call: TRBJ1-2
d_call: .
cdr3_nt: TGCGCCAGCAGCTGGGAGATAGGGGGCTACACCTTC
cdr3_aa: CASSWEIGGYTF

v_call: TRBV5-4
clone_size: .
j_call: TRBJ1-5
d_call: .
cdr3_nt: TGTGCCAGCAGCCCCGGACAGAGGGGGCATTTT
cdr3_aa: CASSPGQRGHF

v_call: TRBV5-1
clone_size: few
j_call: TRBJ2-3
d_call: TRBD1
cdr3_nt: TGCGCCAGCAGCTACAGGGGCCTTACCTCTAGCACAGATACGCAGTATTTT
cdr3_aa: CASSYRGLTSSTDTQYF

v_call: TRBV7-2
clone_size: few
j_call: TRBJ2-7
d_call: .
cdr3_nt: TGTGCCAGCAGCTTAGTACTTAAGTCCTACGAGCAGTACTTC
cdr3_aa: CASSLVLKSYEQYF

v_call: TRBV7-9
clone_size: many
j_call: TRBJ1-6
d_call: .
cdr3_nt: TGTGCCAGCAGCTTGTCGGGGGTCGCCAATTCACCCCTCCACTTT
cdr3_aa: CASSLSGVANSPLHF

v_call: TRBV19
clone_size: few
j_call: TRBJ1-5
d_call: .
cdr3_nt: TGTGCCAGTAGTATCGTCAACCGGGTTGGCAATCAGCCCCAGCATTTT
cdr3_aa: CASSIVNRVGNQPQHF